This TCR beta chain was sequenced during a study of shared clonotypes between healthy human individuals. At the level of the study: Researchers drew samples from a couple of women and three men aged 18 to 49. The plates for each donor numbered three CD4 naive, three CD4 memory, two CD8 naive and one CD8 memory.

The naive CD8 population came from CD45RO-negative cells selected for CCR7, without terminally differentiated effector memory CD45RA+ cells. This CDR3 spans 13 amino acids. Germline loops: CDR1 SNHLY, CDR2 FYNNEI. Trimming cost V 0 bases and J 5 bases, with 8 bases left between them. Profiled with immunoSEQ multiplex PCR; TCRdb holds only in-frame clones, not every one. The table includes 760,000 or so clones, 95% to 97% detected once. The chain links TRBV2 to TRBJ2-7; no firm D call. Sequencing was carried out using naive CD8+ T cells sorted from blood. The clonotype comes from a man younger than 40 in good health. The CDR3 spells CASSEAFSHEQYF. CDR3 nucleotides: TGTGCCAGCAGTGAAGCGTTCAGTCACGAGCAGTACTTC.